The 14 T cell receptor beta chains presented below share a single source sample, sequenced in a study of blood T cell repertoires in COVID-19. TCRdb's copy holds only in-frame clones and misses some; the assay was immunoSEQ multiplex PCR. The data contain approximately 79,000 clones, approximately 80% of them singletons. The sample consisted of peripheral blood. The receptors here all came from a middle-aged man with COVID-19, enrolled during active disease.

CDR3 DNA: TGTGCCAGCAGCTCTACGGGCGGGAGCAACGAGCAGTACTTC. Encoded protein: CASSSTGGSNEQYF. The rearrangement links TRBV7-9 to TRBJ2-7, with 7 bases identical to TRBD2. CDR1 SEHNR and CDR2 FQNEAQ come from the germline V gene (reference sequence). The V segment lost 4 bases and the J segment 5 bases; nucleotides outside the gene matches: 8. The CDR3 runs 14 residues.

This CDR3 is CASSIQAGFSYNEQFF. The DNA for the CDR3 is TGTGCCAGCAGCATTCAAGCGGGCTTTTCCTACAATGAGCAGTTCTTC. The V call is TRBV7-3, the J call TRBJ2-1, with D maybe TRBD2 (6 bases). This CDR3 is built from 16 residues. Germline V gene sequence: CDR1 SGHTA, CDR2 FQGTGA. Trimming removed 5 bases at V and 1 base at J, with 15 bases between.

This chain joins TRBV7-2 and TRBJ2-1; the D gene is possibly TRBD2 (7 bases). Germline V gives CDR1 SGHTA, CDR2 FQGNSA. Trimming shortened V by 4 bases and J by 8 bases, and 21 bases separated the two germline ends. The CDR3 is made up of 16 amino acids. The CDR3 nucleotides are TGTGCCAGCAGCTCAAGCTCCTCGGCGGGGGCGGATGAGCAGTTCTTC. Translating gives CASSSSSSAGADEQFF.

This chain uses TRBV5-5 with TRBJ2-1, with TRBD1 matching over 8 bases. The germline CDR1 and CDR2 sequences are SGHKS and YYEKEE (reference sequence). Losses at the gene ends were 4 bases for V and 4 bases for J; bases not matched to a gene: 1. The CDR3 spans 13 residues. CDR3 nucleotides: TGTGCCAGCAGCCGGGACAGGTACAATGAGCAGTTCTTC. As protein: CASSRDRYNEQFF. Complete variable domain (other parts from reference TRBV5-5 and TRBJ2-1): DAGVTQSPTHLIKTRGQQVTLRCSPISGHKSVSWYQQVLGQGPQFIFQYYEKEERGRGNFPDRFSARQFPNYSSELNVNALLLGDSALYLCASSRDRYNEQFFGPGTRLTVL.

This sequence joins TRBV10-3 and TRBJ2-7; D ambiguous. Germline V CDR1 and CDR2: ENHRY, SYGVKD. Trimming removed 3 bases at V and 0 bases at J, with 3 bases between. This CDR3 has 12 amino acids. The CDR3 sequence: CAISDHSYEQYF. CDR3 sequence (DNA): TGTGCCATCAGTGACCACTCCTACGAGCAGTACTTC.

The chain joins TRBV7-2 to TRBJ2-2, with TRBD1 as a possible D gene (6 bases). The length of the CDR3 is 14 residues. Trimming shortened V by 7 bases and J by 7 bases, and 16 bases separated the two germline ends. Germline-derived CDR1 and CDR2 are SGHTA and FQGNSA. CDR3 in DNA: TGTGCCAGCACTAACTCAGGGGTTGGCGGGGAGCTGTTTTTT. This sequence encodes CASTNSGVGGELFF.

The CDR3 reads CASSETGALFGNTIYF. Here the CDR3 DNA reads TGTGCCAGCAGCGAAACAGGGGCCCTGTTCGGAAACACCATATATTTT. The genes are TRBV9 and TRBJ1-3; 7 bases map to TRBD1. Germline values: CDR1 SGDLS, CDR2 YYNGEE. The V segment lost 3 bases and the J segment 4 bases; nucleotides outside the gene matches: 10. The CDR3 has 16 amino acids.

This CDR3 reads CASSLLAGTYNEQFF. Written as DNA, the CDR3 is TGTGCCAGCAGTTTACTAGCGGGTACTTACAATGAGCAGTTCTTC. The chain employs TRBV2 and TRBJ2-1, with TRBD2 matching 9 bases. The CDR3 spans 15 residues. With 5 bases clipped from V and 4 bases from J, the junction kept 6 bases outside the gene matches. The germline V gene encodes CDR1 SNHLY and CDR2 FYNNEI.

This chain joins TRBV7-8 and TRBJ2-1, with TRBD1 as a possible D gene (5 bases). Germline V gene sequence: CDR1 SGHVS, CDR2 FQNEAQ. The CDR3 extends over 15 amino acids. V gave up 5 bases and J gave up 6 bases, with 17 bases separating them. The CDR3 spells CASSLERAGFNEQFF. CDR3 DNA: TGTGCCAGCAGCCTAGAGAGAGCAGGGTTCAATGAGCAGTTCTTC. The full variable domain, completed using reference TRBV7-8 and TRBJ2-1, is GAGVSQSPRYKVAKRGQDVALRCDPISGHVSLFWYQQALGQGPEFLTYFQNEAQLDKSGLPSDRFFAERPEGSVSTLKIQRTQQEDSAVYLCASSLERAGFNEQFFGPGTRLTVL.

The rearrangement joins TRBV27 to TRBJ2-3; no firm D call. V lost 7 bases to trimming and J lost 4 bases, with 12 bases between them. The CDR3 runs 13 residues. The germline gives CDR1 MNHEY, CDR2 SMNVEV (reference sequence). This chain's CDR3 is CASNPTLSDTQYF. The CDR3 DNA is TGTGCCAGCAATCCCACTTTATCAGATACGCAGTATTTT.

V is TRBV5-1 and J is TRBJ2-7; 8 bases line up with TRBD2. CDR1 and CDR2 from the germline V gene are SGHRS and YFSETQ. The CDR3 has 14 residues. V lost 4 bases, J lost 3 bases, and 6 bases stayed unmatched. The CDR3 region has the DNA TGCGCCAGCAGCAAGGGAGGGACTAGCTACGAGCAGTACTTC. It yields the protein CASSKGGTSYEQYF. The full variable domain, rest sourced from reference TRBV5-1 and TRBJ2-7, is KAGVTQTPRYLIKTRGQQVTLSCSPISGHRSVSWYQQTPGQGLQFLFEYFSETQRNKGNFPGRFSGRQFSNSRSEMNVSTLELGDSALYLCASSKGGTSYEQYFGPGTRLTVT.

The chain employs TRBV7-3 and TRBJ2-1, with D unresolved. This CDR3 spans 13 amino acids. Trimming took 5 bases from V and 0 from J, leaving 5 bases between them. Germline CDR1 SGHTA, CDR2 FQGTGA. CDR3 amino acids: CASSLSSYNEQFF. The CDR3, as DNA: TGTGCCAGCAGCCTGAGCTCCTACAATGAGCAGTTCTTC.

The chain joins TRBV6-1 to TRBJ2-2, with 8 bases fitting TRBD2. The CDR3 has 16 residues. In germline, CDR1 is MNHNS, CDR2 SASEGT. With 4 bases clipped from V and 6 bases from J, the junction kept 10 bases outside the gene matches. CDR3 sequence reads: CASSAVGNSGAGELFF. In nucleotides, the CDR3 is TGTGCCAGCAGTGCCGTCGGTAATAGCGGGGCCGGGGAGCTGTTTTTT.

This chain uses TRBV24-1 with TRBJ2-1; weak D call: TRBD1 (6 bases). This CDR3 has 15 residues. The V end lost 3 bases, the J end lost 4 bases, and 12 bases lay between the germline ends. Germline V gene sequence: CDR1 KGHDR, CDR2 SFDVKD. CDR3 residues: CATSDTGSPYNEQFF. In DNA form, the CDR3 reads TGTGCCACCAGTGATACAGGGTCCCCATACAATGAGCAGTTCTTC.